This T cell receptor beta chain stems from a study of long-term antiretroviral therapy in people with HIV. CDR1 and CDR2 from the germline V gene are GTSNPN and SVGIG (reference sequence). V was pared by 0 bases and J by 4 bases, with 12 bases between. This CDR3 is 14 amino acids long. Survey-level immunoSEQ v3.0 assays were run. Data came from immunoSEQ multiplex PCR; TCRdb stores just in-frame clones and leaves some out. The profile covers 27,000 or so clones, with roughly 80% appearing a single time and around 10% taken by the ten largest. Here the sequenced sample was unsorted PBMCs, taken 0.8 years before starting antiretroviral therapy. J is TRBJ1-1 and V is TRBV30, with D possibly TRBD1 on 5 matching bases. The receptor's source is a man aged 18 to 35 with HIV. The CDR3 region has the DNA TGTGCCTGGAGTGTACTGGGTGGGGGCACTGAAGCTTTCTTT. Its protein product is CAWSVLGGGTEAFF.